The source of this T cell receptor beta chain is a study of T cells after yellow fever vaccination. General study points: The bulk population could contribute abundant contaminating clonotypes to FACS-sorted repertoires. Reappearing after the booster were most of the clones from primary vaccination (about 95% CD4, 85% to 90% CD8). The CD4 compartment and the CD8 compartment contained a small share of clonotypes in common.

This clonotype was detected ten times or more. Its cognate antigen is unknown. As TCR cDNA was made by 5'RACE template switching, a universal primer site and UMIs were added. TCRdb reprocessed the 5' RACE reads via MiXCR and lists one record per CDR3 protein. The sample has some 340,000 distinct CDR3 sequences, about 10% seen once. This CDR3 region has 14 residues. From germline, CDR1 is SGDLS and CDR2 YYNGEE. Germline trimming cut 3 bases from V and 5 bases from J; bases unmatched to any gene: 4. The J gene is TRBJ2-5, the V gene TRBV9; 10 nucleotides align to TRBD1. The material sequenced was CD4+ T cells sorted from PBMCs, taken 45 days after the yellow fever booster vaccination. The clonotype comes from a man in his late teens or twenties who received the YFV17D yellow fever vaccine. This CDR3 reads CASSAGQGRETQYF. The CDR3, as DNA: TGTGCCAGCAGCGCGGGACAGGGGAGGGAGACCCAGTACTTC.